The rows below give T cell receptor beta chains drawn from one sample of a study of CD8 T cells in ankylosing spondylitis. Each CDR3 protein is one row after TCRdb ran MiXCR on the 5' RACE reads. The table includes about 150,000 distinct CDR3 sequences, about 7% detected once. Sequenced material: blood, either unsorted or a sorted T cell fraction (not recorded which). Every receptor here comes from a female donor with ankylosing spondylitis or in good health (not recorded which). CDR3s include the opening cysteine and the closing phenylalanine or tryptophan. Each record gives: clone size, V gene, D gene, J gene, CDR3 protein, CDR3 DNA. A D gene is named only where the DNA matches it firmly. Where a row states a size, it is once, few, many or the class of an expanded clone; other rows omit it.

abundance: many; v_gene: TRBV7-2; d_gene: -; j_gene: TRBJ1-5; CDR3aa: CASSLEGSSNQPQHF; CDR3nt: TGTGCCAGCAGCTTAGAAGGCAGTAGCAATCAGCCCCAGCATTTT
abundance: few; v_gene: TRBV7-2; d_gene: -; j_gene: TRBJ1-5; CDR3aa: CASSSSGRGLQPQHF; CDR3nt: TGTGCCAGCAGCTCGTCGGGACGGGGGCTTCAGCCCCAGCATTTT
abundance: many; v_gene: TRBV5-1; d_gene: -; j_gene: TRBJ1-5; CDR3aa: CASSARVDQPQHF; CDR3nt: TGCGCCAGCAGCGCCCGGGTAGATCAGCCCCAGCATTTT
abundance: many; v_gene: TRBV5-1; d_gene: -; j_gene: TRBJ2-2; CDR3aa: CASSPSLNTGELFF; CDR3nt: TGCGCCAGCAGCCCGAGCTTGAACACCGGGGAGCTGTTTTTT
abundance: many; v_gene: TRBV7-9; d_gene: -; j_gene: TRBJ2-3; CDR3aa: CASEDRRTDTQYF; CDR3nt: TGTGCCAGCGAGGACAGACGCACAGATACGCAGTATTTT
abundance: many; v_gene: TRBV21-1; d_gene: -; j_gene: TRBJ2-5; CDR3aa: CASSKAPGTQETQYF; CDR3nt: TGTGCCAGCAGCAAAGCCCCCGGGACTCAAGAGACCCAGTACTTC
abundance: many; v_gene: TRBV7-2; d_gene: -; j_gene: TRBJ2-3; CDR3aa: CASSLEGSVADTQYF; CDR3nt: TGTGCCAGCAGCTTAGAAGGGTCAGTAGCAGATACGCAGTATTTT
abundance: many; v_gene: TRBV12-3/TRBV12-4; d_gene: TRBD2; j_gene: TRBJ2-3; CDR3aa: CASRDGGGSDTQYF; CDR3nt: TGTGCCAGCAGGGACGGGGGGGGTTCAGATACGCAGTATTTT
abundance: many; v_gene: TRBV29-1; d_gene: -; j_gene: TRBJ1-1; CDR3aa: CSVLKTDTEAFF; CDR3nt: TGCAGCGTTTTAAAAACGGACACTGAAGCTTTCTTT
abundance: -; v_gene: TRBV7-9; d_gene: TRBD1; j_gene: TRBJ1-4; CDR3aa: CASSGTGGEKLFF; CDR3nt: TGTGCCAGCAGTGGGACAGGGGGTGAAAAACTGTTTTTT
abundance: -; v_gene: TRBV7-1; d_gene: -; j_gene: TRBJ1-4; CDR3aa: CASSSVGANEKLFF; CDR3nt: TGTGCCAGCAGCTCAGTAGGGGCTAATGAAAAACTGTTTTTT
abundance: -; v_gene: TRBV7-2; d_gene: -; j_gene: TRBJ2-4; CDR3aa: CASSRAAGPQYF; CDR3nt: TGTGCCAGCAGCCGAGCCGCGGGGCCCCAGTACTTC
abundance: many; v_gene: TRBV20-1; d_gene: TRBD1; j_gene: TRBJ1-5; CDR3aa: CSARKPGQGASNQPQHF; CDR3nt: TGCAGTGCTAGAAAACCGGGACAGGGGGCAAGCAATCAGCCCCAGCATTTT
abundance: many; v_gene: TRBV5-1; d_gene: -; j_gene: TRBJ2-1; CDR3aa: CASSSEGGGEQFF; CDR3nt: TGCGCCAGCAGTTCCGAGGGGGGAGGTGAGCAGTTCTTC
abundance: many; v_gene: TRBV12-3/TRBV12-4; d_gene: -; j_gene: TRBJ1-2; CDR3aa: CASSLGNYGYTF; CDR3nt: TGTGCCAGCAGTTTGGGCAACTATGGCTACACCTTC